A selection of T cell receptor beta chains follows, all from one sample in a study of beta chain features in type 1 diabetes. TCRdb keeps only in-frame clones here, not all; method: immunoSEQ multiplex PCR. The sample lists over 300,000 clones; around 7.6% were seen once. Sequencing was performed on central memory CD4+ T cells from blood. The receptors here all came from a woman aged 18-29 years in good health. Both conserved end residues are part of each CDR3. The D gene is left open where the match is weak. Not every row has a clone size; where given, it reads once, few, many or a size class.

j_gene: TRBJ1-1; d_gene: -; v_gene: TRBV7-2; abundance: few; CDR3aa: CASSSRQASNTEAFF; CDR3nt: TGTGCCAGCAGCTCTCGACAGGCCTCCAACACTGAAGCTTTCTTT
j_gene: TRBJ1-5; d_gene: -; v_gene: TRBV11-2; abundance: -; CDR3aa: CASSLGFYQPQHF; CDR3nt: TGTGCCAGCAGCTTAGGGTTCTACCAGCCCCAGCATTTT
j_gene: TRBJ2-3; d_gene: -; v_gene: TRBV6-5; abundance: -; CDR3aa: CASSYQAGSSDTQYF; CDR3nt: TGTGCCAGCAGTTACCAGGCCGGGAGCTCAGATACGCAGTATTTT
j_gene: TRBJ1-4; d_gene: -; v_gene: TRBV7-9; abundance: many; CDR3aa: CASSLGAGSGVAEKLFF; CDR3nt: TGTGCCAGCAGCTTAGGCGCGGGGTCGGGTGTTGCCGAAAAACTGTTTTTT
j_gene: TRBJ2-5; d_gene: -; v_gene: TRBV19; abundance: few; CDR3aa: CASGGQSQETQYF; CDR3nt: TGTGCCAGTGGCGGGCAGTCCCAAGAGACCCAGTACTTC
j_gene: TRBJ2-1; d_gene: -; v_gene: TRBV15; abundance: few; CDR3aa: CATSNRYNEQFF; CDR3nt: TGTGCCACCAGCAACCGTTACAATGAGCAGTTCTTC
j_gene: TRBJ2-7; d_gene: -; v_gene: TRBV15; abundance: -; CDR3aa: CATSRVRGAYEQYF; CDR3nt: TGTGCCACCAGCAGAGTGAGGGGAGCCTACGAGCAGTACTTC
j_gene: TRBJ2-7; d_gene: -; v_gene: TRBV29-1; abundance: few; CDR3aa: CSVGRDWYEQYF; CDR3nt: TGCAGCGTTGGGCGGGATTGGTACGAGCAGTACTTC
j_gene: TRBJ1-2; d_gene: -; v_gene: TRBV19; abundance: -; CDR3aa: CASRRNQGTNYGYTF; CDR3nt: TGTGCCAGTAGACGTAACCAGGGGACTAACTATGGCTACACCTTC
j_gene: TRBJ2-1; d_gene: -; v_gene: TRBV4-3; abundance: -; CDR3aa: CASSQEIRARSSYNEQFF; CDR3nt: TGCGCCAGCAGCCAAGAGATTCGCGCCCGAAGCTCCTACAATGAGCAGTTCTTC
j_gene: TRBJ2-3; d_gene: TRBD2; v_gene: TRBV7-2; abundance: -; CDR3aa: CASSLGPSAGGAPDTQYF; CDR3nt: TGTGCCAGCAGCTTAGGGCCGTCGGCGGGAGGAGCCCCAGATACGCAGTATTTT
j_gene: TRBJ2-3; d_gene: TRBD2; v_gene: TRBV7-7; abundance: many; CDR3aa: CASSRLAGATDTQYF; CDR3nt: TGTGCTAGCAGCCGACTAGCGGGAGCCACAGATACGCAGTATTTT
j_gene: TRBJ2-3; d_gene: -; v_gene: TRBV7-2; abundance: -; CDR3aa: CASSPSLNTQYF; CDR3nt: TGTGCCAGCAGCCCGAGTTTGAATACGCAGTATTTT
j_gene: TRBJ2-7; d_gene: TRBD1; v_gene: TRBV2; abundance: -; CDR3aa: CASSTPDRGPHEQYF; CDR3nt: TGTGCCAGCAGTACCCCAGACAGGGGGCCCCACGAGCAGTACTTC
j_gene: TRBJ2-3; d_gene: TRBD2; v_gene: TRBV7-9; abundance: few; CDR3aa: CASSLRLAGDRTDTQYF; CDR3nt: TGTGCCAGCAGCCTGCGACTAGCGGGAGATCGGACAGATACGCAGTATTTT
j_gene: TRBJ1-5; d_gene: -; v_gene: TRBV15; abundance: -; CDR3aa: CATSRTGTNNQPQHF; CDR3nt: TGTGCCACCAGCAGAACCGGGACCAACAATCAGCCCCAGCATTTT
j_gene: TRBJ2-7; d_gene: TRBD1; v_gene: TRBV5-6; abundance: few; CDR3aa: CASSSLTGSSYEQYF; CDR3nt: TGTGCCAGCAGCTCCCTGACAGGGAGCTCCTACGAGCAGTACTTC
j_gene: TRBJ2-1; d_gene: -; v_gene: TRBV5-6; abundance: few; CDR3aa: CASSMGGVWDEQFF; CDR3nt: TGTGCCAGCAGTATGGGCGGGGTTTGGGATGAGCAGTTCTTC
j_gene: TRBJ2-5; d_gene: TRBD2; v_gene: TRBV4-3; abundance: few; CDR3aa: CASSPDHGRETQYF; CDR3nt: TGCGCCAGCAGCCCCGACCACGGGAGGGAGACCCAGTACTTC
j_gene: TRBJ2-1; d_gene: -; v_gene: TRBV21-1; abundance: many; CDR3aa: CASSKVDRGAYNEQFF; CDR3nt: TGTGCCAGCAGCAAAGTAGACAGGGGAGCCTACAATGAGCAGTTCTTC
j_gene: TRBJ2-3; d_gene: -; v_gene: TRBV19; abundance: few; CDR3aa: CASSTRPGGGGSDTQYF; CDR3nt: TGTGCCAGTAGTACCCGTCCGGGGGGCGGAGGGTCAGATACGCAGTATTTT
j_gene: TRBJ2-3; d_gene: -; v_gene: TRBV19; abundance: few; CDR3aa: CASSQSGTYTDTQYF; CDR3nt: TGTGCCAGCTCCCAATCCGGGACATACACAGATACGCAGTATTTT
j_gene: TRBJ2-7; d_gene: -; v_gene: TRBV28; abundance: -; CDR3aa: CASSFPGNGYEQYF; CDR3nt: TGTGCCAGCAGTTTTCCCGGGAATGGGTACGAGCAGTACTTC
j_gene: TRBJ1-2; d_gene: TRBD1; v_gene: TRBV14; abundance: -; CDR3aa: CASSQARDRAYGYTF; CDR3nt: TGTGCCAGCAGCCAAGCTAGGGACAGGGCTTATGGCTACACCTTC
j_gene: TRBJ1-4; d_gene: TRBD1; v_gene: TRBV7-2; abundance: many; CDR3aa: CASSLGRGRRANEKLFF; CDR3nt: TGTGCCAGCAGCTTAGGGAGGGGGCGTAGAGCTAATGAAAAACTGTTTTTT
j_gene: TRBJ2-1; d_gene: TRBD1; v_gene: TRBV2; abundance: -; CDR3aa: CASSRQGDTYNEQFF; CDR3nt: TGTGCCAGCAGTCGACAGGGTGATACGTACAATGAGCAGTTCTTC
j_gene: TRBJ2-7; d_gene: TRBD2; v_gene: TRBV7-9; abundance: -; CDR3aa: CASSLAASGGYEQYF; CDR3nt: TGTGCCAGCAGCTTAGCAGCTAGCGGCGGCTACGAGCAGTACTTC
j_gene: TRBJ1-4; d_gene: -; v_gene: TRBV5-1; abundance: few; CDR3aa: CASSFGSTRATPEKLFF; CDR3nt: TGCGCCAGCAGCTTTGGTTCCACCAGGGCGACGCCTGAAAAACTGTTTTTT
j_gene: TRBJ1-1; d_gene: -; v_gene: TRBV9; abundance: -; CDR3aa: CASSRAGNTEAFF; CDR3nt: TGTGCCAGCAGCAGGGCGGGAAACACTGAAGCTTTCTTT
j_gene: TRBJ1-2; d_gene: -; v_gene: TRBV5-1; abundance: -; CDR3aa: CASSLNGATRNYTF; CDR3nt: TGCGCCAGCAGCCTTAACGGGGCTACACGTAACTACACCTTC
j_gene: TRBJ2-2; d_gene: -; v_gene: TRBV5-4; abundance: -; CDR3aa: CASSQTNTGELFF; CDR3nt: TGTGCCAGCAGCCAAACCAACACCGGGGAGCTGTTTTTT
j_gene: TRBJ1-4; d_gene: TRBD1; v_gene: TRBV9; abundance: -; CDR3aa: CASSMQGGRNEKLFF; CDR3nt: TGTGCCAGCAGCATGCAGGGGGGTCGTAATGAAAAACTGTTTTTT
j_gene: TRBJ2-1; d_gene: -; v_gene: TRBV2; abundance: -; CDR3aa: CASSAEWGQNNEQFF; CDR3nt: TGTGCCAGCAGTGCCGAGTGGGGACAAAACAATGAGCAGTTCTTC
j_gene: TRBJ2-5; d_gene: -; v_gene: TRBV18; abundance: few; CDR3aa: CASSRDYQETQYF; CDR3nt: TGTGCCAGCTCACGGGACTACCAAGAGACCCAGTACTTC
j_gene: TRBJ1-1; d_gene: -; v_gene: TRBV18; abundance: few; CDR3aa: CASSLGVGTEAFF; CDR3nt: TGTGCCAGCTCACTAGGAGTGGGCACTGAAGCTTTCTTT
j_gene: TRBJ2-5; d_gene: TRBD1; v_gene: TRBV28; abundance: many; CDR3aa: CASSSPGQRETQYF; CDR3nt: TGTGCCAGCAGTTCACCGGGACAGAGGGAGACCCAGTACTTC
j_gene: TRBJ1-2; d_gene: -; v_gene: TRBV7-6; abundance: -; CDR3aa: CASSSQNGGYTF; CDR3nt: TGTGCCAGCAGCTCGCAAAATGGAGGCTACACCTTC